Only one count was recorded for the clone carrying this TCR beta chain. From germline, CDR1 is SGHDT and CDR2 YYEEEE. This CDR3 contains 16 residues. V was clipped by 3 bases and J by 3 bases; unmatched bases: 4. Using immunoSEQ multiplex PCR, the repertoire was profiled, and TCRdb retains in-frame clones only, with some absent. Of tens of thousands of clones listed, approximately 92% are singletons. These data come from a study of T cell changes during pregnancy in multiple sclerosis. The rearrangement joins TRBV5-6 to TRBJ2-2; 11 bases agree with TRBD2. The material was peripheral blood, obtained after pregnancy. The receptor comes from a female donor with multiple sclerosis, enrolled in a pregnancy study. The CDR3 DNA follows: TGTGCCAGCAGCTCTAGGACTAGCGGGTACACCGGGGAGCTGTTTTTT. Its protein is CASSSRTSGYTGELFF. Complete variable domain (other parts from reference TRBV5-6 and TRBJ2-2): DAGVTQSPTHLIKTRGQQVTLRCSPKSGHDTVSWYQQALGQGPQFIFQYYEEEERQRGNFPDRFSGHQFPNYSSELNVNALLLGDSALYLCASSSRTSGYTGELFFGEGSRLTVL.